This T cell receptor beta chain appears in the sequencing data of a study of tumor-infiltrating lymphocytes in localized non-small cell lung cancer. The overall study: The cohort mixed smokers and never-smokers, several histologies, and some post-neoadjuvant-chemotherapy samples. Study-wide results and caveats: Higher tumor T cell infiltration than in uninvolved lung was supported by TCRbeta sequencing. No T-cell fraction difference was seen between IM1 and IM2 tumors. Tumor T-cell fraction from TCR sequencing was not associated with recurrence-free survival (p = 0.61).

Only in-frame clones appear in the TCRdb table, and some are missing; sequencing was by immunoSEQ multiplex PCR. This sample has over 15,000 clones, with about 70% found just once. The CDR3 has 14 residues. Trimming removed 5 bases from V and 1 base from J, with 11 bases in between. Germline V gene sequence: CDR1 MNHNS, CDR2 SASEGT. About this clone itself: As yet, its antigen is unknown.

The chain links TRBV6-1 to TRBJ1-1; D gene unclear. Sequencing used lung tumor tissue. This receptor was identified in a human donor with non-small cell lung cancer. The DNA for the CDR3 is TGTGCCAGCAGTTTAAGGCGGGGGAACACTGAAGCTTTCTTT. Encoded protein: CASSLRRGNTEAFF.